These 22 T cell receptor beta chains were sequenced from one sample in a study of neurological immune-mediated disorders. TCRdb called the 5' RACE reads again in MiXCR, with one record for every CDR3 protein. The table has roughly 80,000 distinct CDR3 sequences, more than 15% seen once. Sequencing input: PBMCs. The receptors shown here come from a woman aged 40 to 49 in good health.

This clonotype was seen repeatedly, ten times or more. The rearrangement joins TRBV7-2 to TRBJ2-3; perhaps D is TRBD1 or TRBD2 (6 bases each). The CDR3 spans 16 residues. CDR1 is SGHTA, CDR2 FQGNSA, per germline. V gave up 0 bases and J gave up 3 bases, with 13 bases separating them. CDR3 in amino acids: CASSLAGAGRTDTQYF. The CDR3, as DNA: TGTGCCAGCAGCTTAGCGGGGGCGGGGAGAACAGATACGCAGTATTTT. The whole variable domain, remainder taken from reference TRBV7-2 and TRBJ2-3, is GAGVSQSPSNKVTEKGKDVELRCDPISGHTALYWYRQSLGQGLEFLIYFQGNSAPDKSGLPSDRFSAERTGGSVSTLTIQRTQQEDSAVYLCASSLAGAGRTDTQYFGPGTRLTVL.

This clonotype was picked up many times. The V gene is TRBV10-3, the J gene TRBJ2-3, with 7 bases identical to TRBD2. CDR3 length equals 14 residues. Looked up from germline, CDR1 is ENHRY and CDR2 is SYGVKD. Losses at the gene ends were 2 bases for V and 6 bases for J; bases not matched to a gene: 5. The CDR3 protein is CAISEAAGGDTQYF. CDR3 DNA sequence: TGTGCCATCAGTGAGGCCGCCGGGGGGGATACGCAGTATTTT.

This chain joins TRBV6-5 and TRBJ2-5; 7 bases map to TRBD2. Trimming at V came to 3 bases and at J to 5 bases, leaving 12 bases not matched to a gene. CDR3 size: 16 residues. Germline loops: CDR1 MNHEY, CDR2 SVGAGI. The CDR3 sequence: CASSYLGAGMGETQYF. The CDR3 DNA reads TGTGCCAGCAGTTATCTCGGAGCGGGGATGGGGGAGACCCAGTACTTC.

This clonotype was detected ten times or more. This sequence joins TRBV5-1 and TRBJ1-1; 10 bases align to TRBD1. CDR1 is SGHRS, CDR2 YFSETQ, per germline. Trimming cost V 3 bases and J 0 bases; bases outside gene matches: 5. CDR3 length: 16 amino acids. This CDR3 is CASSSRDRGLNTEAFF. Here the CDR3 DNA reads TGCGCCAGCAGCTCCCGGGACAGGGGTTTGAACACTGAAGCTTTCTTT.

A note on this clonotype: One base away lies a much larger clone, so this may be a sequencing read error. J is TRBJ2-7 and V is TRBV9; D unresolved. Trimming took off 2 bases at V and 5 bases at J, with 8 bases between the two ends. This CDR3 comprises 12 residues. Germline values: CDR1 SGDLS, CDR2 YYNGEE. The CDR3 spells CASSVNFDEQYF. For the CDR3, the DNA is TGTGCCAGCAGCGTCAACTTCGACGAGCAGTACTTC.

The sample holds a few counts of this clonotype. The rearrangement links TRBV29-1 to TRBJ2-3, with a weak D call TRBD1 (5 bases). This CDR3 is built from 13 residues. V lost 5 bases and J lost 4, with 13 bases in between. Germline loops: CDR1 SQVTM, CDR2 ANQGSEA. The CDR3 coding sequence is TGCAGCGTTTCAAAGACAGTCGCAGATACGCAGTATTTT. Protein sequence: CSVSKTVADTQYF.

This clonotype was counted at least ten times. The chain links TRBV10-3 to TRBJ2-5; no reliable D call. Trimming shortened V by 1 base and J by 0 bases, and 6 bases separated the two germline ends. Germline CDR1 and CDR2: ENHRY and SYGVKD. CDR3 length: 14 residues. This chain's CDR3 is CAISELPDQETQYF. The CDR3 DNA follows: TGTGCCATCAGTGAGTTGCCGGACCAAGAGACCCAGTACTTC.

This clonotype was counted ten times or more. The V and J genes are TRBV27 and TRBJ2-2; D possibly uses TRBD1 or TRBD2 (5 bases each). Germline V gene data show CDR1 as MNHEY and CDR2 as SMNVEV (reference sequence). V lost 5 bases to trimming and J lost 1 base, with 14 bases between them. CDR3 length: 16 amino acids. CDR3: CASSRRGAQNTGELFF. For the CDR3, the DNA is TGTGCCAGCAGTAGGAGAGGGGCCCAGAACACCGGGGAGCTGTTTTTT.

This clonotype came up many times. CDR3 in DNA: TGTGCCAGCAGCATTGATGGGACAGGGAACCCCGGGACCCAGTACTTC. This translates into CASSIDGTGNPGTQYF. This sequence joins TRBV7-3 and TRBJ2-5, with TRBD1 matching over 9 bases. The junction had 14 bases not matched to a gene; V was cut back by 5 bases and J by 7 bases. The germline V gene encodes CDR1 SGHTA and CDR2 FQGTGA. This CDR3 region has 16 residues. The full variable domain, with the rest looked up from reference TRBV7-3 and TRBJ2-5, is GAGVSQTPSNKVTEKGKYVELRCDPISGHTALYWYRQSLGQGPEFLIYFQGTGAADDSGLPNDRFFAVRPEGSVSTLKIQRTERGDSAVYLCASSIDGTGNPGTQYFGPGTRLLVL.

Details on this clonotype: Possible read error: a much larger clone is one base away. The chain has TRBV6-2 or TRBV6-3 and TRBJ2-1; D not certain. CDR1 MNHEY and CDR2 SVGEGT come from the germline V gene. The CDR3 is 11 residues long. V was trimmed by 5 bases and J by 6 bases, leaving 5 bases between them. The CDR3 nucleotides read TGTGCCAGCAGTGCCGCCAATGAGCAGTTCTTC. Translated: CASSAANEQFF.

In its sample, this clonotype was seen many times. The CDR3 region has the DNA TGCGCCAGCAGCTTGCCACAGGTGAACACTGAAGCTTTCTTT. It yields the protein CASSLPQVNTEAFF. This chain uses TRBV5-1 with TRBJ1-1, with a possible D match to TRBD1 (5 bases). Trimming stripped 1 base from V and 0 bases from J, with 7 bases between. This CDR3 spans 14 amino acids. The germline CDR1 and CDR2 sequences are SGHRS and YFSETQ.

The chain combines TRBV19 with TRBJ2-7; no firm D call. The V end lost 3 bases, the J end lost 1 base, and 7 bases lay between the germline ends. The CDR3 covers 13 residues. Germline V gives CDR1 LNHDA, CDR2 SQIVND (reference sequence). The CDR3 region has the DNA TGTGCCAGTAGTATCGCGTATTCCTACGAGCAGTACTTC. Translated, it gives CASSIAYSYEQYF.

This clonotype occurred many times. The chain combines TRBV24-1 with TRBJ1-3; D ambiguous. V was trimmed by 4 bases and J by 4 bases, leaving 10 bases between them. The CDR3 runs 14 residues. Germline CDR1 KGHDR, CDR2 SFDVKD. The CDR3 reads CATSENGLGNTIYF. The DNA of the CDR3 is TGTGCCACCAGTGAAAACGGTCTGGGAAACACCATATATTTT.

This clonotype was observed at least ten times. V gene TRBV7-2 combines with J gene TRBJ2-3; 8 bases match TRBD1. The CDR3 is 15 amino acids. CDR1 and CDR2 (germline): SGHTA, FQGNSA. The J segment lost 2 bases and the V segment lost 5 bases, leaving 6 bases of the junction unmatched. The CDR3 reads CASSTGDRYTDTQYF. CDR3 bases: TGTGCCAGCAGCACCGGGGACAGGTACACAGATACGCAGTATTTT. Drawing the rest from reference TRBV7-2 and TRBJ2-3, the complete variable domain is GAGVSQSPSNKVTEKGKDVELRCDPISGHTALYWYRQSLGQGLEFLIYFQGNSAPDKSGLPSDRFSAERTGGSVSTLTIQRTQQEDSAVYLCASSTGDRYTDTQYFGPGTRLTVL.

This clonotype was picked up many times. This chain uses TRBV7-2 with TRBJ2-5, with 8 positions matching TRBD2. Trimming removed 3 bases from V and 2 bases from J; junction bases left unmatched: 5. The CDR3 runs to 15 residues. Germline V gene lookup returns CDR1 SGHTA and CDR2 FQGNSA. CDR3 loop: CASSFLTSVQETQYF. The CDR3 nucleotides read TGTGCCAGCAGCTTCCTGACTAGCGTACAAGAGACCCAGTACTTC.

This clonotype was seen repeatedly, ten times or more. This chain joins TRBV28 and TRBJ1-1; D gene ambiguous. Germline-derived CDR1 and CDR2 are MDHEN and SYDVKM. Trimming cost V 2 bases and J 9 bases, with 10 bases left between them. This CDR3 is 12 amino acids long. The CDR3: CASSLTKGKAFF. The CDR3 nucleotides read TGTGCCAGCAGTTTAACAAAGGGAAAAGCTTTCTTT. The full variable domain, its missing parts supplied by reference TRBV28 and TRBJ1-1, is DVKVTQSSRYLVKRTGEKVFLECVQDMDHENMFWYRQDPGLGLRLIYFSYDVKMKEKGDIPEGYSVSREKKERFSLILESASTNQTSMYLCASSLTKGKAFFGQGTRLTVV.

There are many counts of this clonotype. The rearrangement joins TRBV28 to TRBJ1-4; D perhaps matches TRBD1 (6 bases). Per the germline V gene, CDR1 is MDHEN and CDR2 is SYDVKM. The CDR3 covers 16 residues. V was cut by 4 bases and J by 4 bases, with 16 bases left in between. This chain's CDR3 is CASSSKGGQLNEKLFF. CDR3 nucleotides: TGTGCCAGCAGTTCTAAAGGGGGGCAGCTTAATGAAAAACTGTTTTTT.

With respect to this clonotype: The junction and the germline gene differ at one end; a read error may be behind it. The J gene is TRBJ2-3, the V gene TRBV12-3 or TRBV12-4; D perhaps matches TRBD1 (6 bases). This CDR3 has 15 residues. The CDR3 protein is CASRLPGRGTDTQYF. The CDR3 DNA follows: TGTGCCAGCAGGTTACCTGGCAGGGGAACAGATACGCAATATTTT.

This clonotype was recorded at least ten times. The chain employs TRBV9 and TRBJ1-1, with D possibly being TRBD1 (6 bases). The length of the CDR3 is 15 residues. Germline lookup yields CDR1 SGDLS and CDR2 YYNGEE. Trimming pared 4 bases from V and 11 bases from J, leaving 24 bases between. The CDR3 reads CASSPGGGLFARAFF. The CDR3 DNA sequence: TGTGCCAGCAGCCCAGGCGGGGGGCTCTTCGCGAGGGCTTTCTTT.

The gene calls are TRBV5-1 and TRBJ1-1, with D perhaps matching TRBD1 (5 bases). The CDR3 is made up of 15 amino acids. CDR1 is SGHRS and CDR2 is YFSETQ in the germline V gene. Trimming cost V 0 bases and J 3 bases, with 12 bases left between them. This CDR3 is CASSLAGRGDTEAFF. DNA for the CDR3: TGCGCCAGCAGCTTGGCCGGGCGGGGCGACACTGAAGCTTTCTTT.

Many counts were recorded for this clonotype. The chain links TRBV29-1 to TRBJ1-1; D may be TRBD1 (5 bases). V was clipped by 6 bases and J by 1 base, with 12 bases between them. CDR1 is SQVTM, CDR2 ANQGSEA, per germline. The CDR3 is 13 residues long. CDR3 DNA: TGCAGCGTGGGGAGGGGCCAGAACACTGAAGCTTTCTTT. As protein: CSVGRGQNTEAFF.

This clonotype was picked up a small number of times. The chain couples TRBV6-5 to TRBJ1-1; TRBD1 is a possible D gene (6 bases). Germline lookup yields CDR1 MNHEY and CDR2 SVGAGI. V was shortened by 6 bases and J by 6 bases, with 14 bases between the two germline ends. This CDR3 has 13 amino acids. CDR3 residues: CASRANYRAEAFF. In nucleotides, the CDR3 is TGTGCCAGCAGAGCTAACTACAGGGCTGAAGCTTTCTTT.